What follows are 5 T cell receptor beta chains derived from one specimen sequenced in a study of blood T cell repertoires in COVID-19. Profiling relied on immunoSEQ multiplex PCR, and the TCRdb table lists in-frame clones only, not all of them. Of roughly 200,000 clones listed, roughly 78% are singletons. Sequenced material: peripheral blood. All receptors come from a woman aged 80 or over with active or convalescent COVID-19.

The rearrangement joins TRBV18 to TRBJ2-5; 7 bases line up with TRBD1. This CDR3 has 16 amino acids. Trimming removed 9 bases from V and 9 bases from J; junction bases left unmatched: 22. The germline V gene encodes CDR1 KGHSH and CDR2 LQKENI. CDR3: CARNLTGRGFYYPQYF. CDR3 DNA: TGTGCCAGGAACCTAACGGGCAGGGGGTTTTATTATCCCCAGTACTTC.

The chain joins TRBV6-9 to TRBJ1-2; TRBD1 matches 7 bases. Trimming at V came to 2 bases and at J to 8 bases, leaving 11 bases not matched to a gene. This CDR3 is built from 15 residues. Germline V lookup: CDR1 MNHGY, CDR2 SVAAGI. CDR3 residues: CASSYDEGARQGYTF. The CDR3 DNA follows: TGTGCCAGCAGTTATGACGAGGGGGCGAGACAAGGCTACACCTTC.

The CDR3 loop is CASSLAPGQWETQYF. CDR3 bases: TGCGCCAGCAGCTTGGCCCCGGGACAGTGGGAGACCCAGTACTTC. The chain links TRBV5-1 to TRBJ2-5, with TRBD1 matching 7 bases. CDR3 length: 15 residues. Unmatched junction bases numbered 7, after V lost 0 bases and J lost 5 bases. Germline CDR1 reads SGHRS; CDR2 reads YFSETQ.

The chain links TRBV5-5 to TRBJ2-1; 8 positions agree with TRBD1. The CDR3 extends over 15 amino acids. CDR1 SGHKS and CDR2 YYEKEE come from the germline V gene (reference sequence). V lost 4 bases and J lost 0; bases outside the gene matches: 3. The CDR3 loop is CASSIGQGSYNEQFF. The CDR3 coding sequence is TGTGCCAGCAGCATAGGACAGGGCTCCTACAATGAGCAGTTCTTC. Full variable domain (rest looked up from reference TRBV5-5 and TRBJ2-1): DAGVTQSPTHLIKTRGQQVTLRCSPISGHKSVSWYQQVLGQGPQFIFQYYEKEERGRGNFPDRFSARQFPNYSSELNVNALLLGDSALYLCASSIGQGSYNEQFFGPGTRLTVL.

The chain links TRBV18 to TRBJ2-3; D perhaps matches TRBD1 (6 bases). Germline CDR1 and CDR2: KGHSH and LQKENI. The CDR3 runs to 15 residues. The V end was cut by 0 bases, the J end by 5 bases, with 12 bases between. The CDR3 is CASSPPMGAGDTQYF. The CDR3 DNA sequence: TGTGCCAGCTCACCACCCATGGGGGCCGGAGATACGCAGTATTTT. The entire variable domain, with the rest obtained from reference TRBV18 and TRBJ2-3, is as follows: NAGVMQNPRHLVRRRGQEARLRCSPMKGHSHVYWYRQLPEEGLKFMVYLQKENIIDESGMPKERFSAEFPKEGPSILRIQQVVRGDSAAYFCASSPPMGAGDTQYFGPGTRLTVL.